Presented here are 7 T cell receptor beta chains from one specimen sequenced in a study of early T cells in non-severe SARS-CoV-2 infection. TCRdb ran MiXCR on the 5' RACE reads and lists one entry per CDR3 protein. Among approximately 80,000 distinct CDR3 sequences listed, about 11% were seen once. Sequenced material: whole blood, taken at baseline. The receptors come from an adult who was a healthcare worker with PCR-confirmed SARS-CoV-2 infection or an uninfected control (not recorded which).

The J gene is TRBJ2-6, the V gene TRBV7-8, with unresolved D. This CDR3 has 15 residues. The V and J ends lost 5 bases and 0 bases respectively, with 8 bases between them. Germline lookup yields CDR1 SGHVS and CDR2 FQNEAQ. CDR3 region: CASSRKSSGANVLTF. In DNA, the CDR3 is TGTGCCAGCAGCCGAAAGAGCTCTGGGGCCAACGTCCTGACTTTC.

This chain joins TRBV19 and TRBJ1-6; 7 nucleotides match TRBD1. Looked up from germline, CDR1 is LNHDA and CDR2 is SQIVND (reference sequence). V was pared by 5 bases and J by 7 bases, with 5 bases of the junction left unmatched. The CDR3 is 14 residues long. CDR3 DNA sequence: TGTGCCAGTAGTCAAGACAGGGCAAATTCACCCCTCCACTTT. Its translation is CASSQDRANSPLHF.

At least ten counts were recorded for this clonotype. CDR3 DNA: TGCGCCAGCAGCTTGTACACGTCCACTGAAGCTTTCTTT. This gives the protein CASSLYTSTEAFF. The chain couples TRBV5-1 to TRBJ1-1, with D uncertain. Trimming removed 1 base from V and 4 bases from J, with 8 bases in between. This CDR3 region has 13 residues. Looked up from germline, CDR1 is SGHRS and CDR2 is YFSETQ.

The V gene is TRBV12-3 or TRBV12-4, the J gene TRBJ1-5, with D uncertain. CDR3 size: 15 residues. The V end was cut by 3 bases, the J end by 2 bases, with 11 bases between. CDR3 sequence reads: CASSLKSVGNQPQHF. The CDR3 DNA reads TGTGCCAGCAGTTTGAAGAGTGTGGGCAATCAGCCCCAGCATTTT.

This clonotype has a count of ten or more. The rearrangement uses TRBV10-3 and TRBJ1-2; 8 bases fit TRBD1. The CDR3 runs 17 residues. V shed 5 bases, J shed 3 bases, and the junction held 14 bases outside the gene matches. Germline CDR1 and CDR2: ENHRY and SYGVKD. The CDR3: CAISPPSPTGVDYGYTF. The CDR3 bases are TGTGCCATCAGTCCCCCCTCACCGACAGGGGTCGACTATGGCTACACCTTC.

This clonotype occurred many times. V gene TRBV11-3 combines with J gene TRBJ2-3; D may be TRBD2 (6 bases). V was shortened by 3 bases and J by 2 bases, with 15 bases between the two germline ends. The CDR3 is 16 amino acids. CDR1 SGHNT and CDR2 YENEEA come from the germline V gene. As DNA, the CDR3 is TGTGCCAGCAGCTTCCCCCGTAGCGGATACACAGATACGCAGTATTTT. It specifies CASSFPRSGYTDTQYF. The full variable domain, with the rest looked up from reference TRBV11-3 and TRBJ2-3, is EAGVVQSPRYKIIEKKQPVAFWCNPISGHNTLYWYLQNLGQGPELLIRYENEEAVDDSQLPKDRFSAERLKGVDSTLKIQPAELGDSAVYLCASSFPRSGYTDTQYFGPGTRLTVL.

The CDR3 nucleotides read TGTGCCAGCAGCGAGACAGGGTCCTGGGCTGAGCTGTTTTTT. It encodes CASSETGSWAELFF. The rearrangement links TRBV7-9 to TRBJ2-2; 7 bases align to TRBD1. Germline loops: CDR1 SEHNR, CDR2 FQNEAQ (reference sequence). CDR3 length: 14 amino acids. The trim removed 5 bases at V and 11 bases at J, leaving 11 bases unmatched. The full variable domain, rest sourced from reference TRBV7-9 and TRBJ2-2, is DTGVSQNPRHKITKRGQNVTFRCDPISEHNRLYWYRQTLGQGPEFLTYFQNEAQLEKSRLLSDRFSAERPKGSFSTLEIQRTEQGDSAMYLCASSETGSWAELFFGEGSRLTVL.